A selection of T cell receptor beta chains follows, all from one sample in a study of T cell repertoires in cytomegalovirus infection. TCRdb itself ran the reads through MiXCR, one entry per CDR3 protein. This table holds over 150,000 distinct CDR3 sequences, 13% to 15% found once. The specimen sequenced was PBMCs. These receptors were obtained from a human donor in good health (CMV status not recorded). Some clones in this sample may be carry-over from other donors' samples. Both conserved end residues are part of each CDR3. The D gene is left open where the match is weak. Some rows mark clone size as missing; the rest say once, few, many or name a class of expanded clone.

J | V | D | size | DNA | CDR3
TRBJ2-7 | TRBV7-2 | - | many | TGTGCCAGCAGCTTAGCCCAACTACTTTCTTACGAGCAGTACTTC | CASSLAQLLSYEQYF
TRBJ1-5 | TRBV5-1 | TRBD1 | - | TGCGCCAGCAGCTTGGAGGGACAGCGGAAGCATTTT | CASSLEGQRKHF
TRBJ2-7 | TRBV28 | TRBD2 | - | TGTGCCAGCAGTTTAGAAATTCTCGGACTAGCGGGAGGGCCGTCGTACGAGCAGTACTTC | CASSLEILGLAGGPSYEQYF
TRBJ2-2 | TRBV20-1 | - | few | TGCAGTGCTAGAGAAAGATCGGCCACCGGGGAGCTGTTTTTT | CSARERSATGELFF
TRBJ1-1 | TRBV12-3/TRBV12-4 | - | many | TGTGCCAGCAGCCTCAGGGAGAACACTGAAGCTTTCTTT | CASSLRENTEAFF
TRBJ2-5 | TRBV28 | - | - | TGTGCCAGCAGTTTAGGTGGTCCTCAGGAGACCCAGTACTTC | CASSLGGPQETQYF
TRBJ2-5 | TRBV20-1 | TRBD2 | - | TGCAGTGCTAGACTCCCCAGTGCGGGGGGCCAAGAGACCCAGTACTTC | CSARLPSAGGQETQYF
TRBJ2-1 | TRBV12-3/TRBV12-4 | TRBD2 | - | TGTGCCAGCAGTTTCCAACTAGCGGGGGGGCCCGGTGAGCAGTTCTTC | CASSFQLAGGPGEQFF
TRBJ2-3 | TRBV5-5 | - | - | TGTGCCAGCAGCTTGATACAGGCCCCAGATACGCAGTATTTT | CASSLIQAPDTQYF
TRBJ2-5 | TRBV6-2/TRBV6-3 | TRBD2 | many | TGTGCCAGCAGAACATTACTAGCGGGAGCAAAATGGGAGACCCAGTACTTC | CASRTLLAGAKWETQYF
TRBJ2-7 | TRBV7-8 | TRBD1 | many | TGTGCCAGCAGGCAGGCCTCGGACAGGGGGGAGGAGCAGTACTTC | CASRQASDRGEEQYF
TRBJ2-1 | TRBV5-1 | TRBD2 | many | TGCGCCAGCAGCACAGGACTAGCGGGAGGGAACAATGAGCAGTTCTTC | CASSTGLAGGNNEQFF
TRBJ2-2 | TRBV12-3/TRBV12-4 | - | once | TGTGTCAGCAGTTACATAAACACCGGGGAGCTGTTTTTT | CVSSYINTGELFF
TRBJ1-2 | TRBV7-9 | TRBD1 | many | TGTGCCAGCAGCACCCGACAGGGGAGCGGCTACACCTTC | CASSTRQGSGYTF
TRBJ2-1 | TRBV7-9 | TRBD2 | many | TGTGCCAGCAGCTCCCAACTAGCGGGGGACTACAATGAGCAGTTCTTC | CASSSQLAGDYNEQFF
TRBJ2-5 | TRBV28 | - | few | TGTGCCACCAGAAGCGAGACCCAGTACTTC | CATRSETQYF
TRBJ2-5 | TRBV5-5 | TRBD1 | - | TGTGCCAGCAGTTCCCCGGGACAGAGGTCGGAGACCCAGTACTTC | CASSSPGQRSETQYF
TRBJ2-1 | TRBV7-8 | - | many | TGTGCCAGCAGCTTAACGAGGGGGGGTAGAACCTCCTACAATGAGCAGTTCTTC | CASSLTRGGRTSYNEQFF
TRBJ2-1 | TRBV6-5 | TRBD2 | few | TGTGCCAGCAGTTACTCGAAAACTTTCTCGGGAGGGCCGGGAAATGAGCAGTTCTTC | CASSYSKTFSGGPGNEQFF
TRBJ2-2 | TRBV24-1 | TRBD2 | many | TGTGCCACCAGTGATTTTGGGACTAGCGGAACCGCGAACACCGGGGAGCTGTTTTTT | CATSDFGTSGTANTGELFF
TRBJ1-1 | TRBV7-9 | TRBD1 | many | TGTGCCAGCAGCACCCCCCGGGACAGGGGGAACACTGAAGCTTTCTTT | CASSTPRDRGNTEAFF
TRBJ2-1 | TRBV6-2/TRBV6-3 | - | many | TGTGCCAGCACCGACCGGCAGGAGTACAATGAGCAGTTCTTC | CASTDRQEYNEQFF
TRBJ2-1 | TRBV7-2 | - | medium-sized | TGTGCCAGCAGGAGTGTAAGGGGTTACAATGAGCAGTTCTTC | CASRSVRGYNEQFF
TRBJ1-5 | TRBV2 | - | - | TGTGCCAGCAGGCCGGGAGGTTCCGATCAGCCCCAGCATTTT | CASRPGGSDQPQHF
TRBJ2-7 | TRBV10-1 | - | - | TGCGCCAGCAGTGAAAACGGCTACGAGCAGTACTTC | CASSENGYEQYF
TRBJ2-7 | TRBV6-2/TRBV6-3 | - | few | TGTGCCAGCAGTTCGCTTACGGGGGAGCAGTACTTC | CASSSLTGEQYF
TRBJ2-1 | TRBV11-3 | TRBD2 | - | TGTGCCAGCAGCTCCGGGACTAGCGGGAGCAATGAGCAGTTCTTC | CASSSGTSGSNEQFF
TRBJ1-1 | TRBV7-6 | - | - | TGTGCCAGCAGACCATCCACAGGGCAAGGGACTGAAGCTTTCTTT | CASRPSTGQGTEAFF
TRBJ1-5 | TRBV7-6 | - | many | TGTGCCAGCAGCTTAGGACCAGGGCGGTCGTCGAGTCAGCCCCAGCATTTT | CASSLGPGRSSSQPQHF
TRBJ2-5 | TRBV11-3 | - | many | TGTGCCAGCAGCTTAGGAGGCAGGGAACAAGAGACCCAGTACTTC | CASSLGGREQETQYF
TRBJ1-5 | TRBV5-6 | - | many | TGTGCCAGCAGCTCCGGGACGTGGAGTCAGCCCCAGCATTTT | CASSSGTWSQPQHF
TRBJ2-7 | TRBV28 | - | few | TGTGCCAGCAGTCGCGACAGGCCCTACGAGCAGTACTTC | CASSRDRPYEQYF
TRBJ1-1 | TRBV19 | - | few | TGTGCCAGTAGTGGCGGAGGGCTCGGGGGCACTGAAGCTTTCTTT | CASSGGGLGGTEAFF
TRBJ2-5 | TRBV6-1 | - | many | TGTGCCAGCGGGGAGACCCAGTACTTC | CASGETQYF
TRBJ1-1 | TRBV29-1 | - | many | TGCAGCGTCCTACAGGCCCCTGAAAACACTGAAGCTTTCTTT | CSVLQAPENTEAFF
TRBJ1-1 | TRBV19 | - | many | TGTGCCAGTAGTCCCCAGCCGGCAGCCTTACTGAACACTGAAGCTTTCTTT | CASSPQPAALLNTEAFF
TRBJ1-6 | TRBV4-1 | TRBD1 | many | TGCGCCAGCAGCCAAGCCCCCGGGACAGGGGTTAATTCACCCCTCCACTTT | CASSQAPGTGVNSPLHF
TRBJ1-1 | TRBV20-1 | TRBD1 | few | TGCAGTGCTAGGTCATCAGGGGGAAACACTGAAGCTTTCTTT | CSARSSGGNTEAFF
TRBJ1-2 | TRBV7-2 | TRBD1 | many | TGTGCCAGCAGCTCAGCCGGGACAGGGGATGGCTACACCTTC | CASSSAGTGDGYTF
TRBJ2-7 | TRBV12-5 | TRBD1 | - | TGTGCTAGTGGTTTAGGACAGGGGAATTACGAGCAGTACTTC | CASGLGQGNYEQYF
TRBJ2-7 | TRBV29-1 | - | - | TGCAGCGTTCAAGGGAGAGAATACGAGCAGTACTTC | CSVQGREYEQYF
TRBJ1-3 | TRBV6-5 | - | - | TGTGCCAGCAGTTACTATGGGATCTCTGGAAACACCATATATTTT | CASSYYGISGNTIYF
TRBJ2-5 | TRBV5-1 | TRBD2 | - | TGCGCCAGCAGCTTGGCCCCTAGCGGGGGTCAAGAGACCCAGTACTTC | CASSLAPSGGQETQYF
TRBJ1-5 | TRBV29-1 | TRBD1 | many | TGCAGCGTTGAAACAGGGGAACATCAGCCCCAGCATTTT | CSVETGEHQPQHF
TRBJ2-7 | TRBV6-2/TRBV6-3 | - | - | TGTGCCAGCAGTTACTCGGAGGCCTTCAATCCCTCCTACGAGCAGTACTTC | CASSYSEAFNPSYEQYF
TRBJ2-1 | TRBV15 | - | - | TGTGCCACCAGCAGAGTTTTCAGCAATGAGCAGTTCTTC | CATSRVFSNEQFF
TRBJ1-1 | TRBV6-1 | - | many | TGTGCCAGCAGTGCGGGGGGGCAGATCACTGAAGCTTTCTTT | CASSAGGQITEAFF
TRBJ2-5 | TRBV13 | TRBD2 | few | TGTGCCAGCAGCGCGGGACTAGCGAACCAAGAGACCCAGTACTTC | CASSAGLANQETQYF
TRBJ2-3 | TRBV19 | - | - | TGTGCCAGTTCGGTAGCGGCCCTGACAGATACGCAGTATTTT | CASSVAALTDTQYF
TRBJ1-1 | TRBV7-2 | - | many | TGTGCCAGCAGCCAAAACACGAACACTGAAGCTTTCTTT | CASSQNTNTEAFF
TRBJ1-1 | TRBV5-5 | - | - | TGTGCCAGCAGCTTGTGGTCAGGAGTCTACACTGAAGCTTTCTTT | CASSLWSGVYTEAFF
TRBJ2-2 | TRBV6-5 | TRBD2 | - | TGTGCCAGCAGCAATACACTAGCGTCTTGGGATGGCGGGGAGCTGTTTTTT | CASSNTLASWDGGELFF
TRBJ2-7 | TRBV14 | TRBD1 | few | TGTGCCAGCAGCCTTTACCGGGACAGGGGGAAATACGAGCAGTACTTC | CASSLYRDRGKYEQYF
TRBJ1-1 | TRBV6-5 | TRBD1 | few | TGTGCCAGCAGCCCGATCACAGGGGAATTGAACACTGAAGCTTTCTTT | CASSPITGELNTEAFF
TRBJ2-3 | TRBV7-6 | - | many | TGTGCCAGCAGCTTTACCGAGGGGACAGATACGCAGTATTTT | CASSFTEGTDTQYF
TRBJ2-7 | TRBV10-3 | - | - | TGTGCCATCAGGAGAGCCGGGACAACCAACGAGCAGTACTTC | CAIRRAGTTNEQYF
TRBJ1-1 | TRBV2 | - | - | TGTGCCAGCAGTGTAGAACTAAGTGAAGCTTTCTTT | CASSVELSEAFF